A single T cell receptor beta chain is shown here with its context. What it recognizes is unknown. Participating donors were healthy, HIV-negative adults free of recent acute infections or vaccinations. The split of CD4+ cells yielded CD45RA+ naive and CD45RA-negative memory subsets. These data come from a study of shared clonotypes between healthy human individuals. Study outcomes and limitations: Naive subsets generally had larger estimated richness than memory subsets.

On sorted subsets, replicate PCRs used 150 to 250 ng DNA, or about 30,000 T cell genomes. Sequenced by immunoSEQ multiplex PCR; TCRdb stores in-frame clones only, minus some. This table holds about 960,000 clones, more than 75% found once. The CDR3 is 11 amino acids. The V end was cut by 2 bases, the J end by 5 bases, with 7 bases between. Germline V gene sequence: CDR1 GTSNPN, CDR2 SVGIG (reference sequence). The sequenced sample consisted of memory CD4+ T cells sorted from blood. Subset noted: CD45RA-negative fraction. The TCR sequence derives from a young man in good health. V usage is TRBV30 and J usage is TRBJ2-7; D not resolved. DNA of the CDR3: TGTGCCTGGAGTTATGTCCACGAGCAGTACTTC. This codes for CAWSYVHEQYF.